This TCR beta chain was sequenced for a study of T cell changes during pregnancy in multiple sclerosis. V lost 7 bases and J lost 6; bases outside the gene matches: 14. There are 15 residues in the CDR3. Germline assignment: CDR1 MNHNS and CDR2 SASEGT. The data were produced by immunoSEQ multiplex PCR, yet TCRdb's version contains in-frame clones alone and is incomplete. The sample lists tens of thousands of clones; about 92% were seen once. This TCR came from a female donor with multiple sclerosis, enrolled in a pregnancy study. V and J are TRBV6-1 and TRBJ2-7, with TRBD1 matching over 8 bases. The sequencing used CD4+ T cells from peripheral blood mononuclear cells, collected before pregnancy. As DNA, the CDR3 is TGTGCCAGCACCCCCTTGACAGGGGTTTTCAGCGAGCAGTACTTC. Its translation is CASTPLTGVFSEQYF.